One TCR beta chain is described in this entry. Its cognate antigen is unknown. Assay used: immunoSEQ multiplex PCR; TCRdb lists only in-frame clones, some missing. This table has around 1.6 million clones, roughly 98% appearing once. The CDR3 has 15 amino acids. The germline CDR1 and CDR2 sequences are LGHNA and YSLEER. Trimming pared 0 bases from V and 3 bases from J, leaving 12 bases between. A CD45RA+ naive subset and a CD45RA-negative memory subset were split from CD4+ cells. These data are taken from a study of shared clonotypes between healthy human individuals. For the study at large: The study used three CD4 naive, three CD4 memory, two CD8 naive and one CD8 memory plate per donor.

The study's findings and limits: Of the naive CD4 clonotypes, around 4.7% were shared across several donors.

The material sequenced was naive CD4+ T cells sorted from blood. The subset: CD45RA+ positively selected. The receptor's source is a man in his thirties or forties in good health. The J gene is TRBJ2-7, the V gene TRBV4-3; D is perhaps TRBD1 (6 bases). The CDR3 nucleotides read TGCGCCAGCAGCCAAGATAGGAACAGGGACTACGAGCAGTACTTC. Encoded protein: CASSQDRNRDYEQYF.